This entry is about one T cell receptor (beta chain). What it binds is unknown. Nucleic acids came from premalignant or tumor cells enriched by macro-dissection. The data originate from a study of immune evolution from preneoplasia to lung adenocarcinoma. Only in-frame clones appear in the TCRdb table, and some are missing; sequencing was by immunoSEQ multiplex PCR. The sample consists of more than 4,000 clones, 76% of them appearing once. Trimming removed 5 bases from V and 8 bases from J; junction bases left unmatched: 10. This CDR3 is built from 15 residues. The V gene's germline CDR1 is SNHLY and CDR2 FYNNEI. Study findings and constraints: Later-stage lesions seemingly showed higher T cell density and diversity than normal lung. From normal lung to invasive adenocarcinoma, top clone frequencies appeared to decrease. Highest clonality occurred in KRAS-mutant, not EGFR-mutant or double wild-type, nodules.

The sequence was collected from a person aged 55-80 years with lung adenocarcinoma. The chain is built from TRBV2 and TRBJ1-4; 8 positions match TRBD1. Specimen: FFPE minimally invasive lung adenocarcinoma tissue. The CDR3 is CASSSLTGDREKLFF. CDR3 DNA sequence: TGTGCCAGCAGTTCTTTGACAGGGGATCGCGAAAAACTGTTTTTT.